What follows is one TCR beta chain and its context. As yet, its antigen is unknown. These data originate in a study of cytomegalovirus exposure and HLA in healthy donors. Study-level results: Accurate prediction of most subjects' HLA-A and HLA-B alleles from TCR beta sequences was reported. The authors later linked a missense DCLRE1C variant to TCR beta V- and J-gene trimming. Within an earlier analysis, most TCR beta V segments proved productive either about 87% or about 30% of the time.

The PCR employed 60 Vbeta primers together with 13 Jbeta primers. Profiling relied on immunoSEQ multiplex PCR, and the TCRdb table lists in-frame clones only, not all of them. The repertoire holds 100,000 to 150,000 clones, with 80% as singletons. The germline V gene encodes CDR1 GTSNPN and CDR2 SVGIG (reference sequence). With V trimmed by 1 base and J by 5 bases, 14 bases remained unmatched. This CDR3 comprises 17 residues. Sequenced material: PBMCs. The V call is TRBV30, the J call TRBJ2-7; 10 bases are shared with TRBD2. The TCR comes from a man under 40 in good health and CMV-seropositive. This chain's CDR3 is CAWSARKRGGLGDEQYF. The DNA of the CDR3 is TGTGCCTGGAGTGCGAGAAAGCGGGGGGGCCTAGGGGACGAGCAGTACTTC.